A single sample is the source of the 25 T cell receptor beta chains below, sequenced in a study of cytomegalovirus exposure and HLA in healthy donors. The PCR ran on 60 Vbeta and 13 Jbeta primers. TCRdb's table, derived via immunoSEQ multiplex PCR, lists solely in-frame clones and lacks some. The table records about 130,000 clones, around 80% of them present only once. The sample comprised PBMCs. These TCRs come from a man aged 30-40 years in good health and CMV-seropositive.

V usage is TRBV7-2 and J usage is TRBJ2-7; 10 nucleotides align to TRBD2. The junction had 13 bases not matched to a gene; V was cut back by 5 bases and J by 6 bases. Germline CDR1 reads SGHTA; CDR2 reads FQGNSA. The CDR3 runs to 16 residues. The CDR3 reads CASSTYPGLAYSEQYF. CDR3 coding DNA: TGTGCCAGCAGCACCTACCCGGGACTAGCGTACTCCGAGCAGTACTTC.

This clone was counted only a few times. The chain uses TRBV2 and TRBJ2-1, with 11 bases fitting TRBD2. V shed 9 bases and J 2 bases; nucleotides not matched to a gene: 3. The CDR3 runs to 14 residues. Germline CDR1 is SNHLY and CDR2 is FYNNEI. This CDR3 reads CARFSGRAYNEQFF. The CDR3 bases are TGTGCCAGATTTAGCGGGAGGGCCTACAATGAGCAGTTCTTC.

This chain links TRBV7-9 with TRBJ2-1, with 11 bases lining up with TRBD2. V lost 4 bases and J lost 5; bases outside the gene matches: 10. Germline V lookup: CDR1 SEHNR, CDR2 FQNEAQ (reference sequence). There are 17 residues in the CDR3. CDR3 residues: CASSSRLAGSLNNEQFF. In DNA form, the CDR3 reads TGTGCCAGCAGCTCCCGACTAGCGGGATCCCTAAACAATGAGCAGTTCTTC. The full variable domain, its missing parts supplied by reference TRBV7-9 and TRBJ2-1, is DTGVSQNPRHKITKRGQNVTFRCDPISEHNRLYWYRQTLGQGPEFLTYFQNEAQLEKSRLLSDRFSAERPKGSFSTLEIQRTEQGDSAMYLCASSSRLAGSLNNEQFFGPGTRLTVL.

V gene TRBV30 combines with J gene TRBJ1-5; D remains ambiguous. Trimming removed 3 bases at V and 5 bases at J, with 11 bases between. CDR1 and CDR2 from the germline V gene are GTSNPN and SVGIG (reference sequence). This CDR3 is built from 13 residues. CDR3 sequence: CAWSPNEDQPQHF. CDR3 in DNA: TGTGCCTGGAGCCCTAACGAGGATCAGCCCCAGCATTTT.

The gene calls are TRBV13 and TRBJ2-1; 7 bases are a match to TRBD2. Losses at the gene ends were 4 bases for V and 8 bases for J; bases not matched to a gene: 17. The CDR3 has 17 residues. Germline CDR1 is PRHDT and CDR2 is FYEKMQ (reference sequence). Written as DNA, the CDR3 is TGTGCCAGCAGCTGGGTACTAGCGTCAAACCTTTCGGATGAGCAGTTCTTC. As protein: CASSWVLASNLSDEQFF.

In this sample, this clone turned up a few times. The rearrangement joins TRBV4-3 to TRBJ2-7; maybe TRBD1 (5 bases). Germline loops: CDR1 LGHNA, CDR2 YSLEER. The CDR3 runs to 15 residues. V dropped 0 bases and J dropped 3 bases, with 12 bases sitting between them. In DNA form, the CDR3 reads TGCGCCAGCAGCCAAGATGTATGGGGCAGCTACGAGCAGTACTTC. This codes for CASSQDVWGSYEQYF.

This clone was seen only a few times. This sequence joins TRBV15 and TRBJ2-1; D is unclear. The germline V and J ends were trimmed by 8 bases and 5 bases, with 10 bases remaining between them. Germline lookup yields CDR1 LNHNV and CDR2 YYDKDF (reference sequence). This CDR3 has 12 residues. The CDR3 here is CATSAVNNEQFF. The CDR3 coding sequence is TGTGCCACCTCTGCGGTTAACAATGAGCAGTTCTTC.

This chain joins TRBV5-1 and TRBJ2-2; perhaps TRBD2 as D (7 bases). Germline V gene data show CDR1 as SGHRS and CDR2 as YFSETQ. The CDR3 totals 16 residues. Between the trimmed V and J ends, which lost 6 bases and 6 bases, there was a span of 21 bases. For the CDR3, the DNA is TGCGCCAGCAAAGGGGGGGTCGGGGTCCTTCCCGGGGAGCTGTTTTTT. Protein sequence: CASKGGVGVLPGELFF.

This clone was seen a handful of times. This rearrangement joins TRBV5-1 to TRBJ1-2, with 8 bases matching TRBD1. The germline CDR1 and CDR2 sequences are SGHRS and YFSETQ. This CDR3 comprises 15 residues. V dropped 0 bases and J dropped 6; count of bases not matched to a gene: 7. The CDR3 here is CASSLDNRGYDGYTF. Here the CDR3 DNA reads TGCGCCAGCAGCTTGGACAACAGGGGGTATGATGGCTACACCTTC.

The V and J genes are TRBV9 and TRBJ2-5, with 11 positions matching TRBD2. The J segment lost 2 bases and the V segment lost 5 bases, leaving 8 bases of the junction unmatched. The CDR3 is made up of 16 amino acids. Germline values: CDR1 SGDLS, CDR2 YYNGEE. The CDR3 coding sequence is TGTGCCAGCAGTGCTGGCGGGACTAGCGGACAAGAGACCCAGTACTTC. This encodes CASSAGGTSGQETQYF.

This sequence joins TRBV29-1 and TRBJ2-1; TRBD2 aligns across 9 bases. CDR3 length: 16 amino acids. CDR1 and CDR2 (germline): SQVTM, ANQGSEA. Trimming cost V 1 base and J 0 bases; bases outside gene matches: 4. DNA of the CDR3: TGCAGCGTTGAAGGACTAGCGGACATCTCCTACAATGAGCAGTTCTTC. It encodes CSVEGLADISYNEQFF.

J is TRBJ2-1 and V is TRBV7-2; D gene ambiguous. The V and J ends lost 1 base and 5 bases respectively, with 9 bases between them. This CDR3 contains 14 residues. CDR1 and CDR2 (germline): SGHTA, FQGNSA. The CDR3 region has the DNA TGTGCCAGCAGCTTAGGAGGATCCGACAATGAGCAGTTCTTC. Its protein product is CASSLGGSDNEQFF.

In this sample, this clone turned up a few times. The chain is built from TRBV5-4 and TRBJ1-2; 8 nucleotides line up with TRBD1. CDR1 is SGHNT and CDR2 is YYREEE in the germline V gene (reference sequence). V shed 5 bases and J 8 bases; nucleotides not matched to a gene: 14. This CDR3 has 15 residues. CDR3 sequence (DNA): TGTGCCAGCAGTTTCCCCGGGACAGGCGTTGGGGGCTACACCTTC. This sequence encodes CASSFPGTGVGGYTF.

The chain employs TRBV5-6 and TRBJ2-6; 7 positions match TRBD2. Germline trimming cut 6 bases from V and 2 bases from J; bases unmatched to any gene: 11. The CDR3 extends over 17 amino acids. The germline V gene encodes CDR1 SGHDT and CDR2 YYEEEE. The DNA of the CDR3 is TGTGCCAGCACCTGGGGGGAGGGTCTAGCTGGGGCCAACGTCCTGACTTTC. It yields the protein CASTWGEGLAGANVLTF.

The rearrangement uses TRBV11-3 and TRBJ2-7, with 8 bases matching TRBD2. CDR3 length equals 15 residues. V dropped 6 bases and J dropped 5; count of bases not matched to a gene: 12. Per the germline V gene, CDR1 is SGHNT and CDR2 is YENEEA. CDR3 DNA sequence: TGTGCCAGCAGTCCCGGGAGGGCCGGTGGGAACGAGCAGTACTTC. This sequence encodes CASSPGRAGGNEQYF. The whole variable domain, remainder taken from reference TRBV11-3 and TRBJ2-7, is EAGVVQSPRYKIIEKKQPVAFWCNPISGHNTLYWYLQNLGQGPELLIRYENEEAVDDSQLPKDRFSAERLKGVDSTLKIQPAELGDSAVYLCASSPGRAGGNEQYFGPGTRLTVT.

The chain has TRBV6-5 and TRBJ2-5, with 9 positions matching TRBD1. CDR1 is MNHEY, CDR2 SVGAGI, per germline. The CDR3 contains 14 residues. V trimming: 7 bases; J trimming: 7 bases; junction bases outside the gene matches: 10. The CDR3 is CASNFKQGAGTQYF. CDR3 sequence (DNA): TGTGCCAGCAACTTTAAACAGGGGGCTGGGACCCAGTACTTC.

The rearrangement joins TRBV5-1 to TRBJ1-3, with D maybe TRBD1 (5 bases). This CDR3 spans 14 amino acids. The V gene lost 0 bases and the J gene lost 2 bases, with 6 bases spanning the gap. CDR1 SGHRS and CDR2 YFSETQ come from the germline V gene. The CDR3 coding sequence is TGCGCCAGCAGCTTGGGGGGCCCTGGAAACACCATATATTTT. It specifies CASSLGGPGNTIYF.

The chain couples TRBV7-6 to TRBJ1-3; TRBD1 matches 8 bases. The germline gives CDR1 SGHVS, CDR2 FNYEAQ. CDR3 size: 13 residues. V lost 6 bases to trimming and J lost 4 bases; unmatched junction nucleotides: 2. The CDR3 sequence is CASRPGGGNTIYF. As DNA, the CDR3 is TGTGCCAGCAGACCAGGGGGCGGAAACACCATATATTTT.

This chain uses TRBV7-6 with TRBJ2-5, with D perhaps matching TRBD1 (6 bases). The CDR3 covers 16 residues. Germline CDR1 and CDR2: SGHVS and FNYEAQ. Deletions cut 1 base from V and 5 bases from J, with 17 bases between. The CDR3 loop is CASSLVPQGVSETQYF. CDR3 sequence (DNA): TGTGCCAGCAGCTTAGTCCCACAGGGAGTGAGTGAGACCCAGTACTTC.

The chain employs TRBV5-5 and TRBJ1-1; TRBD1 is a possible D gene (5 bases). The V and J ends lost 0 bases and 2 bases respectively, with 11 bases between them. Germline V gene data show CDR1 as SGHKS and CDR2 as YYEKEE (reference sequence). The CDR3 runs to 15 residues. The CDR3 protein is CASSLGWGVNTEAFF. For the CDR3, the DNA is TGTGCCAGCAGCTTGGGCTGGGGGGTTAACACTGAAGCTTTCTTT.

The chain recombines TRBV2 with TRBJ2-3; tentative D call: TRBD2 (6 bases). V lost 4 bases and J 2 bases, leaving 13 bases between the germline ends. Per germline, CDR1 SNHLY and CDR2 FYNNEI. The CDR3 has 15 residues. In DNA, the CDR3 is TGTGCCAGCAGTGTCTCGCGGGGCATCACAGATACGCAGTATTTT. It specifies CASSVSRGITDTQYF.

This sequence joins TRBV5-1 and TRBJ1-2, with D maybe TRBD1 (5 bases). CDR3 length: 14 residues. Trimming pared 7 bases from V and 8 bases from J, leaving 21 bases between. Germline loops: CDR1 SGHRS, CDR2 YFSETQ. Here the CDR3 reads CASYPEGVVGGYTF. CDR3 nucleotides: TGCGCCAGCTACCCCGAAGGGGTGGTCGGGGGCTACACCTTC. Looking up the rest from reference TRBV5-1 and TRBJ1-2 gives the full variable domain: KAGVTQTPRYLIKTRGQQVTLSCSPISGHRSVSWYQQTPGQGLQFLFEYFSETQRNKGNFPGRFSGRQFSNSRSEMNVSTLELGDSALYLCASYPEGVVGGYTFGSGTRLTVV.

The CDR3 region has the DNA TGCAGCGTTGAAGACTCTAACTATGGCTACACCTTC. Its protein is CSVEDSNYGYTF. This rearrangement joins TRBV29-1 to TRBJ1-2; the D is unclear. Germline CDR1 SQVTM, CDR2 ANQGSEA. The ends were cut back, 0 bases at V and 0 bases at J, with 2 bases in the middle. This CDR3 is 12 amino acids long.

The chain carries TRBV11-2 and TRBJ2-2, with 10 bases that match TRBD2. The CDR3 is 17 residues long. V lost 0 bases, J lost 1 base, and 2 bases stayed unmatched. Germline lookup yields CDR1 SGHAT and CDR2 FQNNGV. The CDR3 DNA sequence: TGTGCCAGCAGCTTAGATCCTAGCGGGGGGAACACCGGGGAGCTGTTTTTT. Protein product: CASSLDPSGGNTGELFF.

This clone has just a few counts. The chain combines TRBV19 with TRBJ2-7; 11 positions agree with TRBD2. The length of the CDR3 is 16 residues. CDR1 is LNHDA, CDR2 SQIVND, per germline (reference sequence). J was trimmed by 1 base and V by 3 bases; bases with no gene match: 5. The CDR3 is CASSMTSGVSSYEQYF. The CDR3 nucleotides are TGTGCCAGTAGTATGACTAGCGGGGTTTCATCCTACGAGCAGTACTTC.